This T cell receptor (beta chain) was recovered during a study of spatial heterogeneity in lung cancer. Time point given: sample taken at primary tumor resection. Unsorted samples of tumor, nontumor lung or frozen PBMC had their whole RNA sequenced. The study tagged each TCR cDNA molecule with a unique molecular identifier. MiXCR was run by TCRdb on the 5' RACE reads, yielding one entry per CDR3 protein. This sample has about 92,000 distinct CDR3 sequences, with approximately 12% found just once. This TCR came from a male donor with early-stage non-small cell lung cancer. Here the sequenced sample was PBMCs, taken at surgery.

CDR3 sequence reads: CASSDPTKPLHF. The CDR3 coding sequence is TGTGCCAGCAGTGACCCGACCAAACCCCTCCACTTT. The chain joins TRBV6-2 or TRBV6-3 to TRBJ1-6; D unclear. V was trimmed by 5 bases and J by 12 bases, leaving 11 bases between them. Looked up from germline, CDR1 is MNHEY and CDR2 is SVGEGT. CDR3 length equals 12 residues.